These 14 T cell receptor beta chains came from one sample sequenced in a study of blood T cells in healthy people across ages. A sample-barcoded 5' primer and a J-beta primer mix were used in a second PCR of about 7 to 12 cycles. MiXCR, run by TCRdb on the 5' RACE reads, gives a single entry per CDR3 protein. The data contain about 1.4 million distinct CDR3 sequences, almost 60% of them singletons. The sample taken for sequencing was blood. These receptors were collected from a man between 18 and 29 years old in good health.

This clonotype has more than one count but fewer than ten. DNA for the CDR3: TGTGCCAGCAGCTTAGCTCCTAGCGGGGTTCCGGTCGAGCAGTACTTC. Encoded protein: CASSLAPSGVPVEQYF. This sequence joins TRBV7-6 and TRBJ2-7; 9 nucleotides line up with TRBD2. Germline CDR1 reads SGHVS; CDR2 reads FNYEAQ. Losses at the gene ends were 0 bases for V and 6 bases for J; bases not matched to a gene: 9. The CDR3 loop spans 16 amino acids.

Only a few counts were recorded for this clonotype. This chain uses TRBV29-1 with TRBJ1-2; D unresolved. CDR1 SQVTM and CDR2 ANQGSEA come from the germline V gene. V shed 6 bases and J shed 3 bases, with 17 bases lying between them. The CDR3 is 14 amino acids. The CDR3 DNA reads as TGCAGCGTGATCCCCCAGGCAGCCTACTATGGCTACACCTTC. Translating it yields CSVIPQAAYYGYTF.

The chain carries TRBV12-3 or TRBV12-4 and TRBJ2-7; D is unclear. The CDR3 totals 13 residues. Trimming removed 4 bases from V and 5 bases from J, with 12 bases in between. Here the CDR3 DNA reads TGTGCCAGCAGTTCCACCTTGAGTAACGAGCAGTACTTC. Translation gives CASSSTLSNEQYF.

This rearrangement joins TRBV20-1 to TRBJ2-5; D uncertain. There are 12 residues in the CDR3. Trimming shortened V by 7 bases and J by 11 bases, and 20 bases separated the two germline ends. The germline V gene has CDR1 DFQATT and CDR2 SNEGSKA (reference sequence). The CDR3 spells CSVNLGGNEQYF. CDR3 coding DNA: TGCAGTGTCAACTTGGGCGGCAATGAGCAGTACTTC.

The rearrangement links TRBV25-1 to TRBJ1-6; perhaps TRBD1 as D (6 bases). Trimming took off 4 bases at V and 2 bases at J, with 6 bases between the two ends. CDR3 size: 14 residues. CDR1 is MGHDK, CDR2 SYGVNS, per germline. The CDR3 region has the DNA TGTGCCAGCAGTGGGGACACCTATAATTCACCCCTCCACTTT. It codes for CASSGDTYNSPLHF.

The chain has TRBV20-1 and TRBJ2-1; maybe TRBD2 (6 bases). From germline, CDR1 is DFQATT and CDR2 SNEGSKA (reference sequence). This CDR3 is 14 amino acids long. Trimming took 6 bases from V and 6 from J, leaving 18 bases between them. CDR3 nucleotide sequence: TGCAGTGCAACCCTGGGGGGAGCCCCCAATGAGCAGTTCTTC. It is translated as CSATLGGAPNEQFF.

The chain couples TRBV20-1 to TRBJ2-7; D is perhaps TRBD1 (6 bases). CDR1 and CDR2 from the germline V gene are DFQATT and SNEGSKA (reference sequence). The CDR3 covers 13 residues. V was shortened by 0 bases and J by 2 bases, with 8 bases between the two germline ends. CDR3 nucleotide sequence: TGCAGTGCTAGAGAGAGACAGGCCTACGAGCAGTACTTC. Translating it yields CSARERQAYEQYF.

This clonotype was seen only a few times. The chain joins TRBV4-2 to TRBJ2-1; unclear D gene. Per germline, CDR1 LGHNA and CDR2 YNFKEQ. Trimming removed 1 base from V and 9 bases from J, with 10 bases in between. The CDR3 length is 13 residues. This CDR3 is CASSQGGVSEQFF. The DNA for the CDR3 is TGTGCCAGCAGCCAAGGTGGCGTGAGTGAGCAGTTCTTC.

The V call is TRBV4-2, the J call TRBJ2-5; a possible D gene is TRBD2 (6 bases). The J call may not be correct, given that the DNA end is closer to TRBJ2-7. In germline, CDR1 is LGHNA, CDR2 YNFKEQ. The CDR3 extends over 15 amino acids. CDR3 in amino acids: CASSQGRASPYEQYF. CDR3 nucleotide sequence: TGTGCCAGCAGCCAAGGGAGGGCCAGTCCTTACGAGCAGTACTTC.

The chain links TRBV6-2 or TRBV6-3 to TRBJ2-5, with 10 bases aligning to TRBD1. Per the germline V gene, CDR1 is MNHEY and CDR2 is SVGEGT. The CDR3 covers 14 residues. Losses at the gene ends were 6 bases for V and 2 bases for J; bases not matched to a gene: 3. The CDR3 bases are TGTGCCAGCAGGACAGGGGGCTGGCAAGAGACCCAGTACTTC. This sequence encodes CASRTGGWQETQYF.

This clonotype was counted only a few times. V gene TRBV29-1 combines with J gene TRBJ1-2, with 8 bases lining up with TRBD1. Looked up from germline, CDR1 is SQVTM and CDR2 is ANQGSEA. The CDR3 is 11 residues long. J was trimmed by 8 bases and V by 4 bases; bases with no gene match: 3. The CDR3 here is CSVGDRGGYTF. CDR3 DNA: TGCAGCGTTGGAGACAGGGGCGGCTACACCTTC.

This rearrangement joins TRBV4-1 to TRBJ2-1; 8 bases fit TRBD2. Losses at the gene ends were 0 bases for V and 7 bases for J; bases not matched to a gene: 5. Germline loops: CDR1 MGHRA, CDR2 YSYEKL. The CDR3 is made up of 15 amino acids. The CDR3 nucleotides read TGCGCCAGCAGCCAAGAAGCAGCGGGGGTTAATGAGCAGTTCTTC. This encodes CASSQEAAGVNEQFF.

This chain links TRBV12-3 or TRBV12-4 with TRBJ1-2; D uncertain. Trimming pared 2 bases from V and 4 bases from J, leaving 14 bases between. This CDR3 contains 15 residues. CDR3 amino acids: CASSLLQSSFYGYTF. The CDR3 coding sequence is TGTGCCAGCAGTTTATTACAGTCCTCTTTCTATGGCTACACCTTC.

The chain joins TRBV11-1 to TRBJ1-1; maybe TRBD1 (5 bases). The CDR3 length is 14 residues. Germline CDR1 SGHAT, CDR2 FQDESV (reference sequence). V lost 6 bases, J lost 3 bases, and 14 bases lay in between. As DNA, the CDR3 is TGTGCCAGCAGTCGCAGGGTGGGAGACACTGAAGCTTTCTTT. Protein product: CASSRRVGDTEAFF.